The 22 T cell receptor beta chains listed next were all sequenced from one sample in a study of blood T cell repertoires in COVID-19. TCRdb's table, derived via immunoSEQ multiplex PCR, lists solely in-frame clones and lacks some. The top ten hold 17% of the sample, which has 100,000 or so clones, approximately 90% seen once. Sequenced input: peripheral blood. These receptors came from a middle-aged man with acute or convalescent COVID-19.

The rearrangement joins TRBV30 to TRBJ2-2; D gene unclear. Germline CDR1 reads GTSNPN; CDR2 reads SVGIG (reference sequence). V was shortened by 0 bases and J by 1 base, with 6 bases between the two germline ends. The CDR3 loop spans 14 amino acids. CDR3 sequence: CAWSVVLNTGELFF. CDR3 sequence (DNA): TGTGCCTGGAGTGTAGTACTGAACACCGGGGAGCTGTTTTTT.

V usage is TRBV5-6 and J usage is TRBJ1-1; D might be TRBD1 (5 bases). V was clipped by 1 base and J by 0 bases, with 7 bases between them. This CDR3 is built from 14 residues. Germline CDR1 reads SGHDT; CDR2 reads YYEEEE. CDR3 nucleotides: TGTGCCAGCAGCTTGAACAGGATGAACACTGAAGCTTTCTTT. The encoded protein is CASSLNRMNTEAFF.

The CDR3: CASSGGGTEAFF. CDR3 nucleotides: TGTGCCAGCAGTGGAGGTGGCACTGAAGCTTTCTTT. The chain employs TRBV2 and TRBJ1-1; D call uncertain. CDR3 length: 12 amino acids. CDR1 and CDR2 from the germline V gene are SNHLY and FYNNEI. V gave up 4 bases and J gave up 4 bases, with 7 bases separating them.

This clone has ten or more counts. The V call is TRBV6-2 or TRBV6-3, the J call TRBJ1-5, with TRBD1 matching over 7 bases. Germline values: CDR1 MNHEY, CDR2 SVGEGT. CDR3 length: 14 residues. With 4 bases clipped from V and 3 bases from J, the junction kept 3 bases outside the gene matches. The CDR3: CASSWDRDNQPQHF. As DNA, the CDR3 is TGTGCCAGCAGTTGGGACAGAGACAATCAGCCCCAGCATTTT.

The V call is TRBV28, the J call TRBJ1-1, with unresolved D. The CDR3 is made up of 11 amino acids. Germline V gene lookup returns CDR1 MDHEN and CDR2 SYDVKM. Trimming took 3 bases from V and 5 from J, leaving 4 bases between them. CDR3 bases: TGTGCCAGCAGTTTCTTTACTGAAGCTTTCTTT. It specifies CASSFFTEAFF.

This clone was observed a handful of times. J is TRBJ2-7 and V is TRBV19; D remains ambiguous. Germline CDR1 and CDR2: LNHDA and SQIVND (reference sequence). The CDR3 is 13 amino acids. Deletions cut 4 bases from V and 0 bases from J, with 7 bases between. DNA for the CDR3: TGTGCCAGTAGTAACGGTATCTCCTACGAGCAGTACTTC. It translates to CASSNGISYEQYF.

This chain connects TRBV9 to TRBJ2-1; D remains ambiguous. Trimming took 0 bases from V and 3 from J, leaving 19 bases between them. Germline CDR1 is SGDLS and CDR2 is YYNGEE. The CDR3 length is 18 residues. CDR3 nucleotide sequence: TGTGCCAGCAGCGTAGTAGGTGACGCACTTCGGGTCTACAATGAGCAGTTCTTC. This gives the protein CASSVVGDALRVYNEQFF.

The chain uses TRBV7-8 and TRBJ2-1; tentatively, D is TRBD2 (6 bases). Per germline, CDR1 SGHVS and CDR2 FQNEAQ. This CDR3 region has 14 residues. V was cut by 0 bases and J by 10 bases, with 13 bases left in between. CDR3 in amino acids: CASSLATRLGEQFF. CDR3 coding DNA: TGTGCCAGCAGCTTAGCGACCCGACTAGGAGAGCAGTTCTTC.

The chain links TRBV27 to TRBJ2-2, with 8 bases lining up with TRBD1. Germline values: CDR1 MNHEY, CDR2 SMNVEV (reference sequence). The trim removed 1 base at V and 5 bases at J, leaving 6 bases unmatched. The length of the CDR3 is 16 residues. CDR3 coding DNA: TGTGCCAGCAGTTTATACTGGACAGGGTCGACCGGGGAGCTGTTTTTT. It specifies CASSLYWTGSTGELFF.

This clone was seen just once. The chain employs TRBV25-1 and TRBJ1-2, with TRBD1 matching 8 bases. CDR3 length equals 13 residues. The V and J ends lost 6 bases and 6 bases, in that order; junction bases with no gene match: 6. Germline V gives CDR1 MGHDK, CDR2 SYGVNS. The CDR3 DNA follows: TGTGCCAGCAGGCGACAGGGGAAGGATGGCTACACCTTC. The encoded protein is CASRRQGKDGYTF.

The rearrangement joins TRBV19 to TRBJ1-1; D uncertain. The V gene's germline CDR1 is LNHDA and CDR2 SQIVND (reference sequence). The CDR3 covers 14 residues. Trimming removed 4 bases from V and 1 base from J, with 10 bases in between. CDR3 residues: CASSRRRENTEAFF. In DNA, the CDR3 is TGTGCCAGTAGTAGGCGGAGGGAGAACACTGAAGCTTTCTTT.

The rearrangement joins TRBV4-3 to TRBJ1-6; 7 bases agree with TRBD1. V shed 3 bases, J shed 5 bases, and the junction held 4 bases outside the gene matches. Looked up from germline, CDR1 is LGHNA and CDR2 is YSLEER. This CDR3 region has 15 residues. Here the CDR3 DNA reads TGCGCCAGCAGCCAGGTGACAGGGAATAATTCACCCCTCCACTTT. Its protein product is CASSQVTGNNSPLHF.

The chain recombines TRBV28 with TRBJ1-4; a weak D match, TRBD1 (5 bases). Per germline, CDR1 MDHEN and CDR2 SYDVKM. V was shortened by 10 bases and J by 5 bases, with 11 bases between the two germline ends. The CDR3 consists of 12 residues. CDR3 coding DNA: TGTGCCATGGGGACTCTAAATGAAAAACTGTTTTTT. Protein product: CAMGTLNEKLFF.

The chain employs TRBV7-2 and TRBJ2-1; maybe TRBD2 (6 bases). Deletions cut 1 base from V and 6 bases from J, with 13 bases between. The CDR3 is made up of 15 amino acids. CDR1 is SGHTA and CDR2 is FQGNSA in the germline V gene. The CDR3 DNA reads TGTGCCAGCAGCTTAGGGGCGGGGAGCTTCAATGAGCAGTTCTTC. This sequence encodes CASSLGAGSFNEQFF.

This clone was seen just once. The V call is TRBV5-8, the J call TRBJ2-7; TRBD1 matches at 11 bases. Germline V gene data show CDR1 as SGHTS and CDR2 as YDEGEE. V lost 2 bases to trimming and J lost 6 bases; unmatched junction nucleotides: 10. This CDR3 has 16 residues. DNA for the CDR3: TGTGCCAGCAGCTTACTATCCGGGACAGGGGGGCCCGAGCAGTACTTC. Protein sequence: CASSLLSGTGGPEQYF. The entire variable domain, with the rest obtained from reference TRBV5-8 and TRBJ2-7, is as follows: EAGVTQSPTHLIKTRGQQATLRCSPISGHTSVYWYQQALGLGLQFLLWYDEGEERNRGNFPPRFSGRQFPNYSSELNVNALELEDSALYLCASSLLSGTGGPEQYFGPGTRLTVT.

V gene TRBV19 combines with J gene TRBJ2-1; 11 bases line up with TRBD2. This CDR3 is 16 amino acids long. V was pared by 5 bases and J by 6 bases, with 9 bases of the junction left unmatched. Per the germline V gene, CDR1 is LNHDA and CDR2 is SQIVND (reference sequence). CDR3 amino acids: CASSPASSGGANEQFF. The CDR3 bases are TGTGCCAGTAGTCCCGCCAGTAGCGGGGGGGCCAATGAGCAGTTCTTC.

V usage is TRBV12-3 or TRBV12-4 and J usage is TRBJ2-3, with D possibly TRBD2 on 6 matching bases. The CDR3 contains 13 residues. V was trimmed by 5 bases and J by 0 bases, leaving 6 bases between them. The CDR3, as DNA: TGTGCCAGCAGTGGAGGGAGCACAGATACGCAGTATTTT. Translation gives CASSGGSTDTQYF.

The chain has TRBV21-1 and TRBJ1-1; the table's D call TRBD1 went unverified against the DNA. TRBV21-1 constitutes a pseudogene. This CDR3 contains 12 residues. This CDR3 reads CASKPGNTEAFF. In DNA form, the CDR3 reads TGTGCCAGCAAACCAGGGAACACTGAAGCTTTCTTT.

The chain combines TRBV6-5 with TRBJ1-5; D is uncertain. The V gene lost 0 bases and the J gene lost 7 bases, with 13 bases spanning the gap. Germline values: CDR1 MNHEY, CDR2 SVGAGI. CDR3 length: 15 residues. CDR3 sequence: CASSYSSGTLQPQHF. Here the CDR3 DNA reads TGTGCCAGCAGTTACTCGAGTGGTACCCTCCAGCCCCAGCATTTT.

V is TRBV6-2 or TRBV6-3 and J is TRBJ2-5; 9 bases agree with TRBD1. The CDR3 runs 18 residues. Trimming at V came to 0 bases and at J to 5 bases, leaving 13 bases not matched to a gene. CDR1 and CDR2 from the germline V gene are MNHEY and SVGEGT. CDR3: CASSYSPWGTGSSETQYF. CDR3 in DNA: TGTGCCAGCAGTTACTCCCCCTGGGGGACAGGGTCATCGGAGACCCAGTACTTC.

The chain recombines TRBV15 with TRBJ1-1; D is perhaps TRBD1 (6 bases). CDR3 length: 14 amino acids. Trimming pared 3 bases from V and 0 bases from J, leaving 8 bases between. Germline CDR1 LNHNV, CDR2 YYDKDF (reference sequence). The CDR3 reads CATSRDRLNTEAFF. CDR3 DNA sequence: TGTGCCACCAGCAGGGACAGATTGAACACTGAAGCTTTCTTT.

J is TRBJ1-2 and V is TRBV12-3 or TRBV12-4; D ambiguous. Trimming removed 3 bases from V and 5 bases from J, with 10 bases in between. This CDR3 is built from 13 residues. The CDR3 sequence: CASSFNGKYGYTF. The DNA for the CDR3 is TGTGCCAGCAGTTTTAACGGGAAGTATGGCTACACCTTC.